A few counts support the clone carrying this T cell receptor (beta chain). The same CDR3 is also encoded by other DNA sequences in this sample. The authors reverse transcribed all of the isolated RNA, so sequencing captured expressed TCRB transcripts. The table came from immunoSEQ multiplex PCR; TCRdb's copy has only in-frame clones and leaves some out. The sample has approximately 150,000 clones, 8% to 13% seen once; the top ten hold approximately 1.3%. V was shortened by 5 bases and J by 4 bases, with 5 bases between the two germline ends. Germline V gene lookup returns CDR1 SGHTA and CDR2 FQGNSA. The CDR3 loop spans 11 amino acids. The entry originates in a study of beta chain features in type 1 diabetes.

The rearrangement uses TRBV7-2 and TRBJ2-5; no firm D call. The sample consisted of naive CD4+ T cells from blood. The clonotype was recovered from a man aged 18 to 30 in good health. CDR3 amino acids: CASSPGETQYF. The DNA of the CDR3 is TGTGCCAGCAGCCCCGGAGAGACCCAGTACTTC. Combining the CDR3 with reference TRBV7-2 and TRBJ2-5 gives the whole variable domain GAGVSQSPSNKVTEKGKDVELRCDPISGHTALYWYRQSLGQGLEFLIYFQGNSAPDKSGLPSDRFSAERTGGSVSTLTIQRTQQEDSAVYLCASSPGETQYFGPGTRLLVL.